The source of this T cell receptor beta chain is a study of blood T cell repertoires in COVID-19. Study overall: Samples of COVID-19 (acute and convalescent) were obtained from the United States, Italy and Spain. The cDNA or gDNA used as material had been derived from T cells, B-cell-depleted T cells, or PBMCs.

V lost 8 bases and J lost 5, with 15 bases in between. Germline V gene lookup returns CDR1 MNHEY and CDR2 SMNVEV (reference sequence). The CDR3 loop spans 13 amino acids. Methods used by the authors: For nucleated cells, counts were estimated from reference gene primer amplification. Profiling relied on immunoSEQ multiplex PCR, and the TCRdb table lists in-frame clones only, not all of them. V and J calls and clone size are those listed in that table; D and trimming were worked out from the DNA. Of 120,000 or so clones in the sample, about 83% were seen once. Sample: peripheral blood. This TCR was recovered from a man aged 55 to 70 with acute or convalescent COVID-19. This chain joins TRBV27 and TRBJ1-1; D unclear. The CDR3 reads CASGLGRLTEAFF. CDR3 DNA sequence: TGTGCCAGCGGGCTGGGGAGATTGACTGAAGCTTTCTTT.